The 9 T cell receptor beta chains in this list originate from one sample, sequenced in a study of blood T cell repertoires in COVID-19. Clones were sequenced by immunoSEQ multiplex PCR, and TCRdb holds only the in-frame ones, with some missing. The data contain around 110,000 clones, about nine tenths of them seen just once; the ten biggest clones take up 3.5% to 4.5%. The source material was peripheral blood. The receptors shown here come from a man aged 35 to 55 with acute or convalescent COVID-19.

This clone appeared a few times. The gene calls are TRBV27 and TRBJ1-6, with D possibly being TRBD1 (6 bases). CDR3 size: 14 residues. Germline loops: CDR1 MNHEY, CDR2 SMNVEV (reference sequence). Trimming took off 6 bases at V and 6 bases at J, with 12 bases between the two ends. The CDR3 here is CASSRGQINSPLHF. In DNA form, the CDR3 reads TGTGCCAGCAGCCGGGGACAAATTAATTCACCCCTCCACTTT.

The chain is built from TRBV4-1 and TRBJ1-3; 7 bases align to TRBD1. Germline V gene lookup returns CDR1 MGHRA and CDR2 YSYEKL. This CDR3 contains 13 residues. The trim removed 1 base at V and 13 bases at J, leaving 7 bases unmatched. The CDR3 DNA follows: TGCGCCAGCAGCCAAGGCCGAGGGACAGTAATATATTTT. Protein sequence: CASSQGRGTVIYF.

Here the CDR3 reads CASRGQATETQYF. DNA for the CDR3: TGTGCCAGCAGGGGACAAGCGACAGAGACCCAGTACTTC. This chain joins TRBV9 and TRBJ2-5; a possible D gene is TRBD1 (6 bases). CDR3 length: 13 residues. Trimming took 5 bases from V and 4 from J, leaving 12 bases between them. CDR1 and CDR2 from the germline V gene are SGDLS and YYNGEE.

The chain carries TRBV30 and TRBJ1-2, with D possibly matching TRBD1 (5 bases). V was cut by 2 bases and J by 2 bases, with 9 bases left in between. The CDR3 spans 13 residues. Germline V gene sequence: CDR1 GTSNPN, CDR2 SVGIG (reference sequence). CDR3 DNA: TGTGCCTGGAGTTTTCAGGGAAACTATGGCTACACCTTC. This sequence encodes CAWSFQGNYGYTF.

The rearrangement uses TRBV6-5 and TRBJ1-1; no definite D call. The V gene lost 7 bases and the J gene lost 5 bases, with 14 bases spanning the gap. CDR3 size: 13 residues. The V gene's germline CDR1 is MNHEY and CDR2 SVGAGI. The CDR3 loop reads CASNPGMRTEAFF. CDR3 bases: TGTGCCAGCAATCCGGGGATGAGGACTGAAGCTTTCTTT.

The CDR3, as DNA: TGCGCCAGCAGCCAAGTCTCCCGGGACACTGAAGCTTTCTTT. This codes for CASSQVSRDTEAFF. This chain links TRBV4-3 with TRBJ1-1; D unclear. The CDR3 is 14 residues long. The germline CDR1 and CDR2 sequences are LGHNA and YSLEER. The ends were cut back, 1 base at V and 3 bases at J, with 9 bases in the middle.

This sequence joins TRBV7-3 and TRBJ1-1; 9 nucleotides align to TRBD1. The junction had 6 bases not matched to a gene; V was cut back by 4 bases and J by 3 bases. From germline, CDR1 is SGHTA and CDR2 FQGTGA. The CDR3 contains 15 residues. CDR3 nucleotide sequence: TGTGCCAGCAGCTCGGGACAGGGCCGGGACACTGAAGCTTTCTTT. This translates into CASSSGQGRDTEAFF. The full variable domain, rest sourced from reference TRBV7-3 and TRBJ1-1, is GAGVSQTPSNKVTEKGKYVELRCDPISGHTALYWYRQSLGQGPEFLIYFQGTGAADDSGLPNDRFFAVRPEGSVSTLKIQRTERGDSAVYLCASSSGQGRDTEAFFGQGTRLTVV.

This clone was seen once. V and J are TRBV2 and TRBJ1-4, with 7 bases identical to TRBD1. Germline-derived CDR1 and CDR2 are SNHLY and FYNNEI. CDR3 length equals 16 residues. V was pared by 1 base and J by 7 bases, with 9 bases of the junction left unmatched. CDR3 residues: CASSEVGGTDGEKLFF. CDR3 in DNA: TGTGCCAGCAGTGAAGTAGGGGGGACAGATGGTGAAAAACTGTTTTTT.

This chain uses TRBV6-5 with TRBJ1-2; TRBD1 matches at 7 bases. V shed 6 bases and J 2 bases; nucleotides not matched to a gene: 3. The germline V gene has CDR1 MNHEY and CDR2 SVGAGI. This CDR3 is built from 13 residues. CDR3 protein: CASSTGQNYGYTF. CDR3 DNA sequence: TGTGCCAGCAGCACGGGACAGAACTATGGCTACACCTTC.